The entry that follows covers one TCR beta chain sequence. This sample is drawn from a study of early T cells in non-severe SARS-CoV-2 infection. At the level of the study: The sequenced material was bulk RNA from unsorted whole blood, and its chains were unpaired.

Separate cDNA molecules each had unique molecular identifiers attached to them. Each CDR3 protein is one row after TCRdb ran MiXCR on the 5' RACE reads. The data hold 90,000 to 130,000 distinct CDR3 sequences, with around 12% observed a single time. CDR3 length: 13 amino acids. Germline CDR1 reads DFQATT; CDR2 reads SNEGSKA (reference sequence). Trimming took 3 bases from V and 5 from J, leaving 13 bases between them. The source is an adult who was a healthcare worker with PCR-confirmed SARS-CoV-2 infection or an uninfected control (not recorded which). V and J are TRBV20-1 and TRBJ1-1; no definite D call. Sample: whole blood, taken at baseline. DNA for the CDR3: TGCAGTGCTAGTAGAACTTCGTGGACTGAAGCTTTCTTT. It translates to CSASRTSWTEAFF.